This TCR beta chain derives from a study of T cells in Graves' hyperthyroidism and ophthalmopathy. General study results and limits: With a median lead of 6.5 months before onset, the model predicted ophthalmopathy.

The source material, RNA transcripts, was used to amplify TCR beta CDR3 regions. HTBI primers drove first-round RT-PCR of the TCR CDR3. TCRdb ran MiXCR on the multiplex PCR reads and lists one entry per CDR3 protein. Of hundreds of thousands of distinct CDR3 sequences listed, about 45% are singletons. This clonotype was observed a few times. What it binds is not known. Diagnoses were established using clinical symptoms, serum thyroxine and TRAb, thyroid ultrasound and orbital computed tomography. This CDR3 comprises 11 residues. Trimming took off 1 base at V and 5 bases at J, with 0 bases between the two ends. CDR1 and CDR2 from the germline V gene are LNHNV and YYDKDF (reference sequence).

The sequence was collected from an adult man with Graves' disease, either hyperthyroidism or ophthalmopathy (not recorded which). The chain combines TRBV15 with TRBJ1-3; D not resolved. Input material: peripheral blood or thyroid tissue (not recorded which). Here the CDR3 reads CATSRGNTIYF. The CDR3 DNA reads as TGTGCCACCAGCAGAGGAAACACCATATATTTT.